The subject of this entry is one TCR beta chain. In the original processing: From reference gene primer amplification, estimates of nucleated cell counts were derived. Repertoires were generated with immunoSEQ multiplex PCR, while TCRdb's copy carries only in-frame clones and drops some. That table supplies the V and J calls and clone size; D and trimming were determined from the DNA. Counted here are 250,000 to 300,000 clones, 75% to 90% occurring once; the ten biggest clones make up around 13%. This sample is part of a study of blood T cell repertoires in COVID-19. Looking at the study overall: The study drew acute and convalescent COVID-19 samples from the United States, Italy and Spain.

Trimming stripped 0 bases from V and 6 bases from J, with 12 bases between. CDR1 and CDR2 (germline): LNHDA, SQIVND (reference sequence). The CDR3 consists of 14 residues. Recruited during active infection, patients (from Seattle) were subsequently followed longitudinally. The V call is TRBV19, the J call TRBJ2-7; possibly TRBD1 for D (6 bases). The sample was peripheral blood. The receptor was isolated from a woman in her 70s with COVID-19, enrolled during active disease. CDR3 amino acids: CASSIEGTTREQYF. The CDR3 nucleotides are TGTGCCAGTAGTATAGAAGGGACAACCCGCGAGCAGTACTTC.